A single sample is the source of the 24 T cell receptor beta chains below, sequenced in a study of T cell responses to AZD1222 COVID-19 vaccine (dated by TCRdb to about 2021). Library preparation employed the immunoSEQ multiplex PCR assay. The table was pulled from immuneACCESS by TCRdb, which kept in-frame rearrangements only. Such tables lose some clones; where checked, under half of the loss comes from unresolved V genes, and the rest has no known cause. The sample yields about 130,000 clones; over 75% were counted once. The ten biggest clones cover around 22% of the sample. The time point label on this specimen signifies: baseline before first vaccination. This specimen was peripheral blood, taken on day 0 of AZD1222 vaccination. Receptor source: an adult in good health.

This rearrangement joins TRBV7-2 to TRBJ2-1; tentatively, D is TRBD2 (5 bases). V lost 5 bases to trimming and J lost 6 bases, with 11 bases between them. Germline V gene lookup returns CDR1 SGHTA and CDR2 FQGNSA. This CDR3 has 13 amino acids. The CDR3: CASSPDLRNEQFF. The CDR3 DNA sequence: TGTGCCAGCAGCCCGGACTTGCGCAATGAGCAGTTCTTC.

This clone was seen a handful of times. The V and J genes are TRBV4-3 and TRBJ1-2; 10 bases match TRBD1. V lost 0 bases to trimming and J lost 4 bases; unmatched junction nucleotides: 11. This CDR3 has 18 residues. Germline CDR1 LGHNA, CDR2 YSLEER. This CDR3 reads CASSQDSGTGVGGYGYTF. The CDR3 coding sequence is TGCGCCAGCAGCCAAGATTCCGGGACAGGGGTGGGTGGCTATGGCTACACCTTC.

This sequence joins TRBV19 and TRBJ1-5, with a tentative D call TRBD1 (6 bases). Germline assignment: CDR1 LNHDA and CDR2 SQIVND (reference sequence). V was cut by 8 bases and J by 1 base, with 9 bases left in between. This CDR3 region has 13 residues. The CDR3 spells CASGDRSNQPQHF. The CDR3 region has the DNA TGTGCCAGTGGTGACAGGAGCAATCAGCCCCAGCATTTT. Full variable domain (outside the CDR3, taken from reference TRBV19 and TRBJ1-5): DGGITQSPKYLFRKEGQNVTLSCEQNLNHDAMYWYRQDPGQGLRLIYYSQIVNDFQKGDIAEGYSVSREKKESFPLTVTSAQKNPTAFYLCASGDRSNQPQHFGDGTRLSIL.

This clone ranks as large. The chain has TRBV5-1 and TRBJ2-7; D is possibly TRBD1 or TRBD2 (5 bases each). This CDR3 has 16 amino acids. Trimming took 4 bases from V and 7 from J, leaving 24 bases between them. Germline CDR1 SGHRS, CDR2 YFSETQ. As DNA, the CDR3 is TGCGCCAGCAGCCCTTCGAACGGGACCCCGAGGTGGGAGCAGTACTTC. Translation: CASSPSNGTPRWEQYF. The full variable domain, completed using reference TRBV5-1 and TRBJ2-7, is KAGVTQTPRYLIKTRGQQVTLSCSPISGHRSVSWYQQTPGQGLQFLFEYFSETQRNKGNFPGRFSGRQFSNSRSEMNVSTLELGDSALYLCASSPSNGTPRWEQYFGPGTRLTVT.

The chain is built from TRBV14 and TRBJ2-2; possibly TRBD2 for D (5 bases). The CDR3 is made up of 16 amino acids. Between the trimmed V and J ends, which lost 4 bases and 4 bases, there was a span of 16 bases. Germline CDR1 reads SGHDN; CDR2 reads FVKESK. CDR3 DNA sequence: TGTGCCAGCAGCCCGTACTTCGGGGTGGGCACCGGGGAGCTGTTTTTT. This sequence encodes CASSPYFGVGTGELFF.

The J gene is TRBJ1-6, the V gene TRBV27; a weak D match, TRBD1 (6 bases). Trimming shortened V by 5 bases and J by 12 bases, and 20 bases separated the two germline ends. From germline, CDR1 is MNHEY and CDR2 SMNVEV (reference sequence). This CDR3 spans 15 amino acids. The DNA of the CDR3 is TGTGCCAGCAGTCCGGAAACAGGGCACCGGCTACCCCTCCACTTT. This translates into CASSPETGHRLPLHF.

The CDR3 DNA sequence: TGTGCCTGGAGTTCCGAATGGCAGGGCAACTATGGCTACACCTTC. Amino acids: CAWSSEWQGNYGYTF. The chain couples TRBV30 to TRBJ1-2; TRBD1 is a possible D gene (5 bases). The V gene lost 2 bases and the J gene lost 2 bases, with 15 bases spanning the gap. In germline, CDR1 is GTSNPN, CDR2 SVGIG (reference sequence). This CDR3 has 15 amino acids.

This chain links TRBV30 with TRBJ1-1; D is unclear. Germline assignment: CDR1 GTSNPN and CDR2 SVGIG (reference sequence). This CDR3 has 11 residues. Between the trimmed V and J ends, which lost 3 bases and 6 bases, there was a span of 8 bases. The CDR3 sequence is CAWSRTAEAFF. The DNA of the CDR3 is TGTGCCTGGAGCCGTACTGCTGAAGCTTTCTTT.

The chain combines TRBV7-9 with TRBJ2-4; maybe TRBD2 (7 bases). Trimming shortened V by 3 bases and J by 0 bases, and 18 bases separated the two germline ends. The CDR3 runs 18 residues. Germline CDR1 SEHNR, CDR2 FQNEAQ (reference sequence). CDR3 in amino acids: CASSFHPRGAIAKNIQYF. CDR3 bases: TGTGCCAGCAGCTTTCACCCCCGGGGGGCCATAGCCAAAAACATTCAGTACTTC. The whole variable domain, filled in from reference TRBV7-9 and TRBJ2-4, reads DTGVSQNPRHKITKRGQNVTFRCDPISEHNRLYWYRQTLGQGPEFLTYFQNEAQLEKSRLLSDRFSAERPKGSFSTLEIQRTEQGDSAMYLCASSFHPRGAIAKNIQYFGAGTRLSVL.

The gene calls are TRBV13 and TRBJ2-7; 9 bases map to TRBD1. Germline CDR1 reads PRHDT; CDR2 reads FYEKMQ (reference sequence). This CDR3 is 18 amino acids long. The ends lost 4 bases at V and 1 base at J; junction bases unmatched: 14. The CDR3 coding sequence is TGTGCCAGCAGCTCATTCCGAACAGGGGGCGCTTGGTCCTACGAGCAGTACTTC. This sequence encodes CASSSFRTGGAWSYEQYF.

This clone was detected a few times. This rearrangement joins TRBV7-3 to TRBJ2-3, with D perhaps TRBD1 or TRBD2 (7 bases each). CDR3 length equals 17 residues. V gave up 1 base and J gave up 2 bases, with 16 bases separating them. Per germline, CDR1 SGHTA and CDR2 FQGTGA. The CDR3 nucleotides read TGTGCCAGCAGCTTAATTGGGGGAGGGGGCCTCACAGATACGCAGTATTTT. This translates into CASSLIGGGGLTDTQYF.

The chain recombines TRBV5-1 with TRBJ2-1; 7 bases match TRBD2. V dropped 2 bases and J dropped 4; count of bases not matched to a gene: 6. CDR3 length equals 15 residues. Germline V gene sequence: CDR1 SGHRS, CDR2 YFSETQ. This chain's CDR3 is CASSFVGGRYNEQFF. The CDR3 region has the DNA TGCGCCAGCAGCTTCGTCGGGGGGAGGTACAATGAGCAGTTCTTC.

In its sample, this clone was seen once. The rearrangement uses TRBV5-5 and TRBJ2-2; possibly TRBD1 for D (6 bases). CDR3 length equals 15 residues. Germline V CDR1 and CDR2: SGHKS, YYEKEE (reference sequence). V lost 3 bases to trimming and J lost 7 bases, with 16 bases between them. The CDR3 DNA reads as TGTGCCAGCAGCTCGGGTGGGGGCTCGAGCGGGGAGCTGTTTTTT. This translates into CASSSGGGSSGELFF.

The V and J genes are TRBV7-9 and TRBJ2-7; D may be TRBD1 (5 bases). The CDR3 is made up of 13 amino acids. CDR1 and CDR2 (germline): SEHNR, FQNEAQ (reference sequence). Trimming shortened V by 5 bases and J by 1 base, and 9 bases separated the two germline ends. CDR3 in amino acids: CASSLRVSYEQYF. The CDR3 DNA is TGTGCCAGCAGCCTCAGGGTTTCCTACGAGCAGTACTTC.

J is TRBJ1-1 and V is TRBV6-5; D remains ambiguous. Deletions cut 7 bases from V and 1 base from J, with 16 bases between. The CDR3 is made up of 15 amino acids. Per the germline V gene, CDR1 is MNHEY and CDR2 is SVGAGI. CDR3: CASMDDALQNTEAFF. The CDR3 nucleotides are TGTGCCAGCATGGACGACGCACTTCAGAACACTGAAGCTTTCTTT.

The CDR3 DNA sequence: TGTGCCAGCAGCCAAGCCGACGGATCCGAAAAACTGTTTTTT. It yields the protein CASSQADGSEKLFF. The chain joins TRBV11-1 to TRBJ1-4; D unclear. Trimming removed 5 bases from V and 8 bases from J, with 15 bases in between. The germline CDR1 and CDR2 sequences are SGHAT and FQDESV (reference sequence). The CDR3 has 14 residues.

The rearrangement uses TRBV7-9 and TRBJ2-5; 11 bases align to TRBD2. The germline V gene encodes CDR1 SEHNR and CDR2 FQNEAQ (reference sequence). V lost 3 bases, J lost 1 base, and 1 base stayed unmatched. The CDR3 runs to 15 residues. The CDR3 DNA is TGTGCCAGCAGCTTGGGGACTAGCGGCCAAGAGACCCAGTACTTC. As protein: CASSLGTSGQETQYF.

The gene calls are TRBV5-1 and TRBJ1-6; D may be TRBD1 (5 bases). CDR1 and CDR2 (germline): SGHRS, YFSETQ. Trimming pared 4 bases from V and 6 bases from J, leaving 14 bases between. This CDR3 has 15 residues. The CDR3 DNA sequence: TGCGCCAGCAGCCCCTGGGGGGAACCTAATTCACCCCTCCACTTT. Protein: CASSPWGEPNSPLHF.

With regard to this clone: The junction does not match germline at one end; this may be a read error. The V gene is TRBV6-4, the J gene TRBJ2-1, with 7 nucleotides matching TRBD2. Germline V CDR1 and CDR2: MRHNA, SNTAGT. The CDR3 runs 15 residues. The CDR3 nucleotides read TGTGCCAGCGGTGACTCGGGGGGCTCCTACAATGAGCAGTTCTTC. Translation: CASGDSGGSYNEQFF.

This chain links TRBV28 with TRBJ1-1; no clear D. The CDR3 totals 15 residues. Germline CDR1 and CDR2: MDHEN and SYDVKM. V was cut by 3 bases and J by 1 base, with 12 bases left in between. The CDR3 loop reads CASSLVPPQNTEAFF. The CDR3 DNA reads TGTGCCAGCAGTTTGGTTCCCCCTCAGAACACTGAAGCTTTCTTT.

The chain has TRBV6-5 and TRBJ2-7; a possible D gene is TRBD2 (7 bases). The CDR3 is 14 residues long. V was pared by 7 bases and J by 7 bases, with 20 bases between. Germline V gene sequence: CDR1 MNHEY, CDR2 SVGAGI. CDR3 coding DNA: TGTGCCAGCAACATGGGGGGGGGCCGAAGGGAGCAGTACTTC. This translates into CASNMGGGRREQYF.

The rearrangement uses TRBV28 and TRBJ2-7, with D possibly being TRBD1 (6 bases). In germline, CDR1 is MDHEN, CDR2 SYDVKM. There are 16 residues in the CDR3. Trimming removed 5 bases at V and 2 bases at J, with 19 bases between. For the CDR3, the DNA is TGTGCCAGCAGTCGGAATCGGGACACAACAACCTACGAGCAGTACTTC. Protein: CASSRNRDTTTYEQYF.

The chain links TRBV18 to TRBJ2-5, with 7 nucleotides matching TRBD1. V lost 8 bases and J lost 4; bases outside the gene matches: 10. Germline CDR1 KGHSH, CDR2 LQKENI. The CDR3 loop spans 14 amino acids. The CDR3 DNA reads as TGTGCCAGCGGACCAGTAGGGGGCGCAGAGACCCAGTACTTC. Its translation: CASGPVGGAETQYF.

The rearrangement joins TRBV18 to TRBJ2-2, with D perhaps TRBD1 (5 bases). The CDR3 covers 16 residues. Trimming left V 3 bases short and J 0 bases short, with 11 bases between. Germline V CDR1 and CDR2: KGHSH, LQKENI. In nucleotides, the CDR3 is TGTGCCAGCTCACCCCAGGGTCACTCGAACACCGGGGAGCTGTTTTTT. Translation gives CASSPQGHSNTGELFF.